This T cell receptor (beta chain) appears in the sequencing data of a study of T-cell reconstitution after alpha-beta-depleted transplantation in children. The CDR3 spans 16 residues. V was clipped by 5 bases and J by 0 bases, with 14 bases between them. Germline V gene lookup returns CDR1 MNHNS and CDR2 SASEGT. Study-level points and caveats: Once a year had passed after transplant, T-cell counts and diversity came mostly from newly produced T cells.

With regard to this clonotype: What it recognizes is unknown.

Molecular barcoding with unique molecular identifiers was used for the TCRbeta library. One entry per CDR3 protein, called by TCRdb with MiXCR from the PCR reads. The sample shows about 540,000 distinct CDR3 sequences, 20% to 30% of them seen only once. J is TRBJ1-5 and V is TRBV6-1; no clear D. The receptor comes from a boy in the first two years of life with Wiskott-Aldrich syndrome, due to receive a stem cell transplant. This specimen consisted of PBMCs, obtained before TCRalphabeta/CD19-depleted stem cell transplant. The CDR3 nucleotides are TGTGCCAGCAGTCCACTGGACGGACCTAGCAATCAGCCCCAGCATTTT. Encoded protein: CASSPLDGPSNQPQHF.